This TCR beta chain was identified in a study of cytomegalovirus exposure and HLA in healthy donors. PCR was performed using 60 Vbeta and 13 Jbeta primers. TCRdb keeps only in-frame clones here, not all; method: immunoSEQ multiplex PCR. The data contain approximately 150,000 clones, 77% of them singletons. This clone occurred a few times. This TCR was sampled from a female donor in good health and CMV-seronegative. The sequenced sample consisted of PBMCs.

DNA for the CDR3: TGTGCCAGCAGCCATTGGGTACAGGGTTCTGGCTACACCTTC. Translated, it gives CASSHWVQGSGYTF. The chain carries TRBV25-1 and TRBJ1-2; D is perhaps TRBD1 (6 bases). The CDR3 extends over 14 amino acids. Trimming stripped 6 bases from V and 7 bases from J, with 18 bases between. Per germline, CDR1 MGHDK and CDR2 SYGVNS.